Presented here are 3 T cell receptor beta chains from one specimen sequenced in a study of multiple sclerosis patients with progressive multifocal leukoencephalopathy. Time point: less than 7 months of natalizumab therapy. Using immunoSEQ multiplex PCR, the repertoire was profiled, and TCRdb retains in-frame clones only, with some absent. In the table there are about 30,000 clones, roughly nine tenths of which are singletons. The sequences come from PBMCs, collected from a patient treated with natalizumab. These receptors were obtained from a human donor with multiple sclerosis.

The V and J genes are TRBV5-6 and TRBJ2-7, with TRBD2 matching 9 bases. J was trimmed by 5 bases and V by 4 bases; bases with no gene match: 16. This CDR3 spans 17 amino acids. Per germline, CDR1 SGHDT and CDR2 YYEEEE. The CDR3 region is CASSPIALREGADEQYF. DNA of the CDR3: TGTGCCAGCAGCCCCATAGCCCTGCGGGAGGGGGCGGACGAGCAGTACTTC.

J is TRBJ2-7 and V is TRBV27, with D possibly matching TRBD2 (6 bases). The V and J ends lost 2 bases and 7 bases respectively, with 12 bases between them. Germline CDR1 MNHEY, CDR2 SMNVEV (reference sequence). This CDR3 contains 13 residues. CDR3 coding DNA: TGTGCCAGCAGTTTAAGGGACTCCAATGAGCAGTACTTC. As protein: CASSLRDSNEQYF.

The chain links TRBV6-1 to TRBJ2-3; 9 bases fit TRBD2. V lost 1 base, J lost 3 bases, and 5 bases stayed unmatched. CDR1 is MNHNS and CDR2 is SASEGT in the germline V gene. This CDR3 is built from 16 residues. CDR3 residues: CASSEGAGGRTDTQYF. The CDR3 DNA reads as TGTGCCAGCAGTGAAGGGGCGGGAGGGCGGACAGATACGCAGTATTTT.